These T cell receptor beta chains were read from a single sample in a study of shared clonotypes between healthy human individuals. Libraries were prepared by immunoSEQ multiplex PCR; TCRdb keeps only in-frame clonotypes and omits some of them. The table has 2 million to 2.5 million clones, approximately 96% seen once; the top ten hold more than 0.1%. Sequencing input: naive CD4+ T cells sorted from blood. These receptors were taken from a man younger than 35 in good health. Each CDR3 is given with its conserved first and last residue. D genes are given only for firm matches. Rows may omit the clone size; those that give it use once, few, many or a size class.

j_call d_call clone_size v_call cdr3_nt cdr3_aa
TRBJ2-7 TRBD1 - TRBV7-3 TGTGCCAGCAGCTCCCCCGGGACAGGGGTCTACGAGCAGTACTTC CASSSPGTGVYEQYF
TRBJ1-2 TRBD1 - TRBV2 TGTGCCAGCAGTGTCGGACAGGCTGCTAACTATGGCTACACCTTC CASSVGQAANYGYTF
TRBJ1-2 - once TRBV7-9 TGTGCCAGCAGCCCACAGGGACAAGATGGCTACACCTTC CASSPQGQDGYTF
TRBJ2-2 TRBD1 - TRBV7-2 TGTGCCAGCAGCCTTGGACAGGGCGGCGGGGAGCTGTTTTTT CASSLGQGGGELFF
TRBJ1-1 TRBD1 - TRBV9 TGTGCCAGCAGCGTAGCGGGGGGGGACAGGGTTCAGACTGAAGCTTTCTTT CASSVAGGDRVQTEAFF
TRBJ1-4 - - TRBV4-1 TGCGCCAGCAGCCAAGTTGCAGCCGAAAAACTGTTTTTT CASSQVAAEKLFF
TRBJ2-5 TRBD1 - TRBV6-5 TGTGCCACCCGGACAGGGGAAGAGACCCAGTACTTC CATRTGEETQYF
TRBJ1-5 - once TRBV6-5 TGTGCCAGCAGTTCTGCAGGTCCTGAACAGCCCCAGCATTTT CASSSAGPEQPQHF
TRBJ2-1 - - TRBV5-1 TGCGCCAGCAGTCCCGGGCAGAGCTCCTACAATGAGCAGTTCTTC CASSPGQSSYNEQFF
TRBJ2-6 TRBD2 - TRBV30 TGTGCCTGGCACCAACCGGGACTAGCGGGGAGCTCTGGGGCCAACGTCCTGACTTTC CAWHQPGLAGSSGANVLTF
TRBJ1-6 - - TRBV9 TGTGCCAGCAGCGTAGACGATTCGGTAGTCTCCTATAATTCACCCCTCCACTTT CASSVDDSVVSYNSPLHF
TRBJ2-7 TRBD2 - TRBV6-5 TGTGCTTCCGCCCGCGGGAGCTCCTACGAGCAGTACTTC CASARGSSYEQYF
TRBJ2-5 - - TRBV28 TGTGCCAGCAGTTTCCTCGGGAAGCGGCAAGAGACCCAGTACTTC CASSFLGKRQETQYF
TRBJ2-1 TRBD2 - TRBV7-2 TGTGCCAGCAGCTTAGCTAGCGGGGTATACAATGAGCAGTTCTTC CASSLASGVYNEQFF
TRBJ1-1 - - TRBV9 TGTGCCAGCAGCGACCAAGGAACACCGAACACTGAAGCTTTCTTT CASSDQGTPNTEAFF
TRBJ2-7 - - TRBV6-1 TGTGCCAGCAGTGAAGCCCGGTCTGGACCCGCCGAGCAGTACTTC CASSEARSGPAEQYF
TRBJ1-6 - - TRBV7-6 TGTGCCAGCAGCCAAGCACAGGGACCCCTCCACTTT CASSQAQGPLHF
TRBJ2-6 - - TRBV6-5 TGTGCCAGCAGTCGTGGGGGCTCTGGGGCCAACGTCCTGACTTTC CASSRGGSGANVLTF
TRBJ2-7 TRBD1 - TRBV7-9 TGTGCCAGCAGCTTAACAGGACAGGGCTACGAGCAGTACTTC CASSLTGQGYEQYF
TRBJ2-1 TRBD2 - TRBV7-6 TGTGCCAGCAGCTTAGATTCTAGCGGGGCTTACAATGAGCAGTTCTTC CASSLDSSGAYNEQFF
TRBJ2-7 TRBD2 - TRBV10-3 TGTGCCATCAGTGACGTAGCGGGAGTAGTGGAGCAGTACTTC CAISDVAGVVEQYF
TRBJ1-1 - - TRBV18 TGTGCCAGCTCACCCCGGGAGGCAACTTACACTGAAGCTTTCTTT CASSPREATYTEAFF
TRBJ1-2 - - TRBV7-9 TGTGCCAGCAGCCCAGACTTGGAAAGTTGGAGGGTATTTGGCTACACCTTC CASSPDLESWRVFGYTF
TRBJ2-2 TRBD2 - TRBV7-9 TGTGCCAGCAGCTCCCTCAGGAAGCGGGAGGGGAACACCGGGGAGCTGTTTTTT CASSSLRKREGNTGELFF
TRBJ2-7 TRBD2 - TRBV19 TGTGCCAGTAGTACCGGACTAGCTTACGAGCAGTACTTC CASSTGLAYEQYF
TRBJ1-2 TRBD1 once TRBV5-4 TGTGCCAGCAGCCCCAACCCGGGACAGGCCACCTATGGCTACACCTTC CASSPNPGQATYGYTF
TRBJ1-5 - - TRBV5-1 TGCGCCAGCAGCTTCGGTTTCAATCAGCCCCAGCATTTT CASSFGFNQPQHF
TRBJ2-1 - - TRBV6-6 TGTGCCAGCACCAGCCCAGAGAGGTGGTTCTTC CASTSPERWFF
TRBJ2-7 TRBD1 - TRBV18 TGTGCCAGCTCATCCGGGACAGGGAGCTCCTACGAGCAGTACTTC CASSSGTGSSYEQYF
TRBJ2-7 TRBD1 - TRBV5-1 TGCGCCAGCAGCTCCGGGACAGGGGGATACGAGCAGTACTTC CASSSGTGGYEQYF
TRBJ1-1 - once TRBV10-2 TGCGCCAGCAGTGATGAGGGGGGCGTCGCTGAAGCTTTCTTT CASSDEGGVAEAFF
TRBJ2-3 TRBD2 - TRBV7-8 TGTGCCAGCAGCTCCGTCCCCAGCGGGAGGTTTGAAGATACGCAGTATTTT CASSSVPSGRFEDTQYF
TRBJ2-3 - - TRBV6-5 TGTGCCAGCAGTCTTCAGGGGTCCCTCACAGATACGCAGTATTTT CASSLQGSLTDTQYF
TRBJ2-1 - - TRBV5-1 TGCGCCAGCAGCTTGAAGTTGGGGCAGAATGAGCAGTTCTTC CASSLKLGQNEQFF
TRBJ2-1 TRBD1 - TRBV10-1 TGCGCCAGCAGTGTAAGGACAGGGGGATTCAATGAGCAGTTCTTC CASSVRTGGFNEQFF
TRBJ2-4 - - TRBV6-1 TGTGCCAGCACCCCCACAGACAGCCCCAAAAACATTCAGTACTTC CASTPTDSPKNIQYF
TRBJ1-5 - - TRBV19 TGTGCCAGTAGTACACAGCAAGCCCAGCATTTT CASSTQQAQHF
TRBJ2-1 TRBD2 - TRBV30 TGTGCCTGCAGGACTAGCGGTAGCTCCTACAATGAGCAGTTCTTC CACRTSGSSYNEQFF
TRBJ2-7 TRBD2 - TRBV2 TGTGCCAGCTGGGGGGGTAGAAACGAGCAGTACTTC CASWGGRNEQYF
TRBJ1-5 TRBD1 - TRBV4-1 TGCGCCAGCAGCCAACTTTTACGGGACAGGTATCAGCCCCAGCATTTT CASSQLLRDRYQPQHF
TRBJ2-7 - - TRBV6-5 TGTGCCATCGGACGGGGGCAGGGACCCTACGAGCAGTACTTC CAIGRGQGPYEQYF